These T cell receptor beta chains were read from a single sample in a study of blood T cell repertoires in COVID-19. Only in-frame clones appear in the TCRdb table, and some are missing; sequencing was by immunoSEQ multiplex PCR. The sample includes approximately 160,000 clones, 85% to 95% of them seen just once. Sequenced material: peripheral blood. The receptors here all came from a woman aged 60 to 75 with COVID-19, enrolled during active disease. The CDR3 runs from the conserved cysteine through the conserved F or W. Fields, in order: D gene, clone size, V gene, J gene, CDR3 DNA, CDR3 protein. A D gene is named only where the DNA matches it firmly. The listing skips clone size in some rows; elsewhere it reads once, few, many or a size class.

D gene: .; clone size: .; V gene: TRBV10-3; J gene: TRBJ2-7; CDR3 DNA: TGTGCCATCAGTGCAATCACACAGACTACCTACGAGCAGTACTTC; CDR3 protein: CAISAITQTTYEQYF
D gene: .; clone size: .; V gene: TRBV6-1; J gene: TRBJ1-3; CDR3 DNA: TGTGCCAGCAGTGAAGCGCTTACCAGGGGTCCCTTTGGAAACACCATATATTTT; CDR3 protein: CASSEALTRGPFGNTIYF
D gene: .; clone size: once; V gene: TRBV7-2; J gene: TRBJ2-1; CDR3 DNA: TGTGCCAGCAGCTTAGTTGGTACTAGGGACAATGAGCAGTTCTTC; CDR3 protein: CASSLVGTRDNEQFF
D gene: .; clone size: .; V gene: TRBV7-3; J gene: TRBJ2-1; CDR3 DNA: TGTGCCAGCAGCTTAGGCGGGTTGAATGAGCAGTTCTTC; CDR3 protein: CASSLGGLNEQFF
D gene: TRBD1; clone size: once; V gene: TRBV4-3; J gene: TRBJ1-1; CDR3 DNA: TGCGCCAGCAGCCAAGGGGACAGAAACACTGAAGCTTTCTTT; CDR3 protein: CASSQGDRNTEAFF
D gene: .; clone size: once; V gene: TRBV27; J gene: TRBJ1-1; CDR3 DNA: TGTGCCAGCAGCCCCCAGGCCCCCCCCTCCGCCCACTCCTCGGCTTTCTTT; CDR3 protein: CASSPQAPPSAHSSAFF
D gene: TRBD1; clone size: .; V gene: TRBV5-6; J gene: TRBJ1-2; CDR3 DNA: TGTGCCAGCAGGCGACAGGGGGTGTCCTATGGCTACACCTTC; CDR3 protein: CASRRQGVSYGYTF
D gene: .; clone size: .; V gene: TRBV7-3; J gene: TRBJ2-2; CDR3 DNA: TGTGCCAGCAGCTTAACAGGGGACACCGGGGAGCTGTTTTTT; CDR3 protein: CASSLTGDTGELFF
D gene: TRBD1; clone size: .; V gene: TRBV7-9; J gene: TRBJ2-7; CDR3 DNA: TGTGCCAGCAGCTTTGGCGAGACAGGGAAGTACTTC; CDR3 protein: CASSFGETGKYF
D gene: .; clone size: .; V gene: TRBV6-2/TRBV6-3; J gene: TRBJ1-5; CDR3 DNA: TGTGCCAGCAGCCAAACCCCGACAGGATGGGGACATCAGCCCCAGCATTTT; CDR3 protein: CASSQTPTGWGHQPQHF
D gene: .; clone size: .; V gene: TRBV6-5; J gene: TRBJ1-2; CDR3 DNA: TGTGCCAGCAGTTACTCCGGCGGAATTAGTGGCTACACCTTC; CDR3 protein: CASSYSGGISGYTF
D gene: TRBD2; clone size: .; V gene: TRBV12-5; J gene: TRBJ2-3; CDR3 DNA: TGTGCTAGTGGATCGGGCAATCTAGCGGGGAACACAGATACGCAGTATTTT; CDR3 protein: CASGSGNLAGNTDTQYF
D gene: .; clone size: .; V gene: TRBV28; J gene: TRBJ2-2; CDR3 DNA: TGTGCCAGCACCAGGACACCTGCGAACACCGGGGAGCTGTTTTTT; CDR3 protein: CASTRTPANTGELFF
D gene: TRBD2; clone size: .; V gene: TRBV2; J gene: TRBJ2-3; CDR3 DNA: TGTGCCAGCCGGGGGGGCGGTACAGATACGCAGTATTTT; CDR3 protein: CASRGGGTDTQYF
D gene: .; clone size: .; V gene: TRBV6-5; J gene: TRBJ2-7; CDR3 DNA: TGTGCCAGCAGTTACTCGTCTTCCTACGAGCAGTACTTC; CDR3 protein: CASSYSSSYEQYF
D gene: TRBD1; clone size: .; V gene: TRBV6-5; J gene: TRBJ1-1; CDR3 DNA: TGTGCCAGCGGGACAGGGGATTACCGGGTTTTCTTT; CDR3 protein: CASGTGDYRVFF
D gene: TRBD2; clone size: .; V gene: TRBV2; J gene: TRBJ2-5; CDR3 DNA: TGTGCCAGCAGTACCGCAGGACTAGCCCAAGAGACCCAGTACTTC; CDR3 protein: CASSTAGLAQETQYF
D gene: .; clone size: .; V gene: TRBV6-2/TRBV6-3; J gene: TRBJ1-1; CDR3 DNA: TGTGCCAGCAGTTATAGGCCCGGGGGAAGTTGGAACACTGAAGCTTTCTTT; CDR3 protein: CASSYRPGGSWNTEAFF